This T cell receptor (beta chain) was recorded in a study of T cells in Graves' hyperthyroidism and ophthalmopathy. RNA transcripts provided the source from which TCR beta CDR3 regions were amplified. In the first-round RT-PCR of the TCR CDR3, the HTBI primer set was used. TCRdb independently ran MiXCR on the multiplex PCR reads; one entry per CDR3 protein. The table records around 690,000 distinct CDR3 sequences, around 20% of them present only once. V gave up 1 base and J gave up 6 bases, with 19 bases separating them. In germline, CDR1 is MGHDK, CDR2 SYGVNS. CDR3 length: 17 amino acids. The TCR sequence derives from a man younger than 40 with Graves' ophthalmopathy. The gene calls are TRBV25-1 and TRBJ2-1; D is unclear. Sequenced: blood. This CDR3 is CASSEFSFGTQPNEQFF. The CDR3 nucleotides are TGTGCCAGCAGTGAATTTTCTTTCGGAACCCAGCCCAATGAGCAGTTCTTC.